This T cell receptor beta chain was sequenced for a study of CD8 T cells in ankylosing spondylitis. TCR beta libraries were made by quantitative 5'-RACE with molecular barcodes. TCRdb fed the 5' RACE reads into MiXCR, producing one record per CDR3 protein. This sample has about 150,000 distinct CDR3 sequences, with around a third found just once. A note on this clonotype: Its cognate antigen is unknown.

Study-wide results and limits: A motif in TCR beta, a set of 8 or 9 highly homologous variants, appeared characteristic of ankylosing spondylitis blood.

The CDR3 is made up of 13 amino acids. Trimming cost V 5 bases and J 3 bases, with 10 bases left between them. CDR1 is SGHTA and CDR2 is FQGNSA in the germline V gene. The chain is built from TRBV7-2 and TRBJ1-1, with D unresolved. The sequenced sample consisted of synovial fluid, either unsorted or a sorted T cell fraction (not recorded which). This TCR was recovered from a male donor with ankylosing spondylitis. CDR3: CASSTRRDTEAFF. As DNA, the CDR3 is TGTGCCAGCAGCACCCGGAGGGACACTGAAGCTTTCTTT.